This T cell receptor (beta chain) was sequenced in a study of Ad26.COV2.S vaccination and SARS-CoV-2 variants. Study-level findings and limits: Total T cell responses were possibly underestimated by TCR breadth and depth analyses. Substantial response breadth was reportedly seen for spike-specific CD8+ and CD4+ T cells after vaccination.

This clone was counted only a few times. Antigen specificity is unknown. Noted treatment: about 20 received Ad26.COV2.S at low or high dose, single or two shots; 5 received placebo; per-sample allocation not given. Sampling occurred on day 63 after the first vaccine or placebo injection. Germline lookup yields CDR1 SGDLS and CDR2 YYNGEE. The length of the CDR3 is 13 residues. The V and J ends lost 3 bases and 3 bases respectively, with 10 bases between them. The table came from immunoSEQ multiplex PCR; TCRdb's copy has only in-frame clones and leaves some out. The sample carries roughly 320,000 clones, about nine tenths recorded once.

This chain joins TRBV9 and TRBJ2-7; D call uncertain. This TCR was sampled from a person aged 18 to 59 who received the Ad26.COV2.S COVID-19 vaccine or a placebo. Specimen: peripheral blood, collected in a trial of Ad26.COV2.S vaccine versus placebo. The CDR3 region is CASSAVSGYEQYF. In DNA, the CDR3 is TGTGCCAGCAGCGCCGTATCGGGCTACGAGCAGTACTTC.